These T cell receptor beta chains were read from a single sample in a study of T cells in Graves' hyperthyroidism and ophthalmopathy. Each CDR3 protein gets one entry after TCRdb re-called the multiplex PCR reads with MiXCR. Counted here are roughly 300,000 distinct CDR3 sequences, under 25% occurring once; the ten biggest clones make up about 50%. Sequencing was done on a sample of blood. The receptors were gathered from a woman in her 50s with Graves' hyperthyroidism. The CDR3 runs from the conserved cysteine through the conserved F or W. D genes are given only for firm matches. Clone size, where shown, is once, few, many, or a class for clones that have expanded.

v_gene	j_gene	d_gene	abundance	CDR3aa	CDR3nt
TRBV2	TRBJ2-1	TRBD2	NA	CASSDPNLAEDNEQFF	TGTGCCAGCAGTGACCCCAATCTAGCGGAAGACAATGAGCAGTTCTTC
TRBV19	TRBJ1-5	NA	NA	CASSPSPGVVDQPQHF	TGTGCCAGTAGCCCGAGTCCAGGGGTGGTGGACCAGCCCCAGCATTTT
TRBV2	TRBJ1-1	NA	NA	CASRLWPSGGTEAFF	TGTGCCAGCAGACTTTGGCCCTCCGGCGGCACTGAAGCTTTCTTT
TRBV6-2/TRBV6-3	TRBJ2-2	TRBD1	few	CASRDRLQPGELFF	TGTGCCAGCAGGGACAGGCTCCAACCCGGGGAGCTGTTTTTT
TRBV2	TRBJ2-7	TRBD1	many	CASSRQGAEYEQYF	TGTGCCAGCAGTCGCCAGGGGGCGGAGTACGAGCAGTACTTC
TRBV7-2	TRBJ1-1	NA	NA	CASSYGQINTEAFF	TGTGCCAGCAGCTACGGACAGATCAACACTGAAGCTTTCTTT
TRBV12-3/TRBV12-4	TRBJ2-1	NA	many	CASSLALMEGLDNEQFF	TGTGCCAGCAGTTTAGCGCTAATGGAGGGGTTGGACAATGAGCAGTTCTTC
TRBV28	TRBJ1-2	NA	many	CASSLIADLYGYTF	TGTGCCAGCAGTTTAATCGCGGACCTCTATGGCTACACCTTC
TRBV20-1	TRBJ2-1	NA	many	CSALRVGAHNEQFF	TGCAGTGCTCTTCGGGTTGGAGCGCACAATGAGCAGTTCTTC
TRBV30	TRBJ2-7	NA	many	CAWSTGSYEQYF	TGTGCCTGGAGTACAGGGTCCTACGAGCAGTACTTC
TRBV6-1	TRBJ2-1	TRBD2	many	CASSDRPIAGGPSIEQFF	TGTGCCAGCAGTGATCGTCCTATAGCGGGAGGGCCATCAATTGAGCAGTTCTTC
TRBV6-5	TRBJ2-7	NA	few	CASSYGRYEQYF	TGTGCCAGCAGTTACGGGCGATACGAGCAGTACTTC
TRBV28	TRBJ1-1	NA	NA	CTSSRQGGDTEAFF	TGTACCAGCAGCCGTCAAGGGGGGGACACTGAAGCTTTCTTT
TRBV7-2	TRBJ2-7	NA	many	CASSSTFGTYEQYF	TGTGCCAGCAGCTCAACTTTTGGGACCTACGAGCAGTACTTC
TRBV11-2	TRBJ2-3	NA	many	CASSLGLGDADTQYF	TGTGCCAGCAGCTTAGGGCTAGGGGACGCAGATACGCAGTATTTT
TRBV7-9	TRBJ1-2	NA	many	CASSSDRGRSYTF	TGTGCCAGCAGCTCGGATAGGGGGAGGAGCTACACCTTC
TRBV19	TRBJ2-3	TRBD2	many	CASSFQRGPTDTQYF	TGTGCCAGTAGTTTCCAGCGGGGCCCCACAGATACGCAGTATTTT
TRBV11-3	TRBJ2-4	NA	few	CASSSLQAKNIQYF	TGTGCCAGCAGCTCTCTCCAGGCTAAAAACATTCAGTACTTC
TRBV20-1	TRBJ2-5	TRBD2	many	CSAPRGLGRVQETQYF	TGCAGTGCGCCACGGGGACTAGGGAGGGTCCAAGAGACCCAGTACTTC
TRBV6-1	TRBJ1-5	TRBD1	NA	CASRNRDRVNQPQHF	TGTGCCAGCAGAAACCGGGACAGGGTAAATCAGCCCCAGCATTTT
TRBV15	TRBJ1-5	NA	many	CATSRGAGWNQPQHF	TGTGCCACCAGCAGAGGGGCAGGATGGAATCAGCCCCAGCATTTT
TRBV30	TRBJ2-2	NA	many	CAWSRGGTGELFF	TGTGCCTGGAGTCGTGGAGGCACCGGGGAGCTGTTTTTT
TRBV20-1	TRBJ2-5	NA	many	CSARGRRPGETQYF	TGCAGTGCTAGAGGCCGCCGGCCTGGAGAGACCCAGTACTTC
TRBV18	TRBJ2-5	NA	many	CASSPYSRETQYF	TGTGCCAGCTCACCATATTCAAGGGAGACCCAGTACTTC
TRBV5-1	TRBJ2-6	TRBD2	few	CASSLDTSGPNSGANVLTF	TGCGCCAGCAGCTTGGATACTAGCGGTCCCAACTCTGGGGCCAACGTCCTGACTTTC
TRBV2	TRBJ1-5	TRBD1	NA	CASSETGAQPQHF	TGTGCCAGCAGTGAGACAGGGGCCCAGCCCCAGCATTTT
TRBV5-1	TRBJ1-2	TRBD1	many	CASSADRGDGYTF	TGCGCCAGCAGCGCGGACAGGGGAGATGGCTACACCTTC
TRBV6-2/TRBV6-3	TRBJ1-2	TRBD1	many	CASSPTGLGYTF	TGTGCCAGCAGCCCGACAGGGCTCGGCTACACCTTC
TRBV10-3	TRBJ2-7	TRBD2	many	CAISDPSKSGRPVEQYF	TGTGCCATCAGTGACCCTTCGAAGAGCGGGAGGCCGGTCGAGCAGTACTTC
TRBV29-1	TRBJ2-7	NA	NA	CSVVWQALSYERYF	TGCAGCGTTGTTTGGCAGGCCCTCTCCTACGAGCGGTACTTC
TRBV30	TRBJ1-3	NA	many	CAWSVGSHLSGNTIYF	TGTGCCTGGAGTGTAGGCAGCCACCTCTCTGGAAACACCATATATTTT
TRBV27	TRBJ1-2	NA	many	CASSFNTGFGYGYTF	TGTGCCAGCAGTTTCAATACAGGGTTCGGCTATGGCTACACCTTC
TRBV29-1	TRBJ1-1	NA	NA	CSAWGLVNTEAFF	TGCAGCGCCTGGGGGCTGGTGAACACTGAAGCTTTCTTT
TRBV19	TRBJ1-5	NA	NA	CASSANRVQPQHF	TGTGCCAGTAGTGCCAACAGGGTGCAGCCCCAGCATTTT
TRBV14	TRBJ1-3	TRBD1	NA	CASSRLLTGSNTIYF	TGTGCCAGCAGCCGGCTACTGACAGGGTCAAACACCATATATTTT
TRBV7-3	TRBJ1-2	NA	few	CASSLDRMEGYTF	TGTGCCAGCAGCTTAGACCGGATGGAGGGCTACACCTTC
TRBV28	TRBJ1-2	NA	few	CASRSTKLGGYTF	TGTGCCAGCAGGAGTACTAAGCTAGGGGGCTACACCTTC
TRBV6-1	TRBJ1-2	NA	NA	CATHLATAGWGYGYTF	TGTGCCACCCACCTGGCCACGGCGGGGTGGGGCTATGGCTACACCTTC
TRBV16	TRBJ1-1	TRBD1	few	CASSQYQGQVGTEAFF	TGTGCCAGCAGCCAATATCAGGGACAGGTGGGCACTGAAGCTTTCTTT
TRBV20-1	TRBJ2-3	NA	few	CSARRILGADTQYF	TGCAGTGCTAGAAGAATCCTAGGCGCGGATACGCAGTATTTT
TRBV6-2/TRBV6-3	TRBJ2-7	TRBD2	many	CASRLAGAYEQYF	TGTGCCAGCAGATTAGCGGGAGCGTACGAGCAGTACTTC
TRBV7-7	TRBJ2-5	NA	many	CASSLDGRAEETQYF	TGTGCTAGCAGCTTAGATGGCCGGGCCGAAGAGACCCAGTACTTC
TRBV6-1	TRBJ2-2	NA	few	CASSASGVAVVGGELFF	TGTGCCAGCAGTGCCTCGGGGGTAGCGGTAGTCGGCGGGGAGCTGTTTTTT
TRBV6-2/TRBV6-3	TRBJ2-3	TRBD1	NA	CASSSGTGSPTDTQYF	TGTGCCAGCAGTTCCGGGACAGGGAGTCCCACAGATACGCAGTATTTT
TRBV28	TRBJ1-2	TRBD1	many	CASSGTVTRYGYTF	TGTGCCAGCAGCGGGACAGTTACGCGATATGGCTACACCTTC
TRBV6-1	TRBJ2-4	TRBD1	many	CASSSTGGVGSKNIQYF	TGTGCCAGCAGCTCAACAGGGGGCGTTGGGTCCAAAAACATTCAGTACTTC
TRBV7-3	TRBJ2-1	NA	many	CASSLNSVPAHEQFF	TGTGCCAGCAGCTTAAACTCCGTACCGGCCCATGAGCAGTTCTTC
TRBV10-3	TRBJ1-2	NA	NA	CAISEPEGGYTF	TGTGCCATCAGTGAACCCGAGGGTGGCTACACCTTC
TRBV24-1	TRBJ2-1	NA	few	CATSDLKGGPFNEQFF	TGTGCCACCAGTGATTTGAAGGGGGGGCCCTTCAATGAGCAGTTCTTC
TRBV28	TRBJ2-3	TRBD1	many	CASSDSGTGGDTQYF	TGTGCCAGCAGCGATTCCGGGACAGGGGGAGATACGCAGTATTTT
TRBV2	TRBJ2-7	NA	many	CASSEAGVYEQYF	TGTGCCAGCAGTGAAGCGGGAGTCTACGAGCAGTACTTC
TRBV5-1	TRBJ2-1	TRBD1	NA	CASSYSGTGAGNEQFF	TGCGCCAGCAGCTACTCCGGGACAGGGGCAGGCAATGAGCAGTTCTTC
TRBV19	TRBJ1-2	NA	few	CASRPLRGGTYDYGYTF	TGTGCCAGTAGGCCCCTTCGGGGGGGGACCTACGACTATGGCTACACCTTC
TRBV5-1	TRBJ1-1	NA	many	CASSFEGWNTEAFF	TGCGCCAGCAGCTTCGAGGGTTGGAACACTGAAGCTTTCTTT
TRBV29-1	TRBJ2-3	TRBD1	many	CSVEVRDRGTDTQYF	TGCAGCGTTGAAGTCCGGGACAGGGGCACAGATACGCAGTATTTT
TRBV29-1	TRBJ1-1	NA	NA	CVSGNTEAFF	TGCGTTAGTGGGAACACTGAAGCTTTCTTT
TRBV5-1	TRBJ2-4	TRBD1	many	CASSRGTGGDIQYF	TGCGCCAGCAGCCGGGGGACAGGGGGCGACATTCAGTACTTC
TRBV24-1	TRBJ1-4	TRBD1	NA	CATSDNRDRDEKLFF	TGTGCCACCAGTGATAACCGGGACAGGGATGAAAAACTGTTTTTT
TRBV7-9	TRBJ2-1	TRBD2	NA	CASSLVGSGSEQFF	TGTGCCAGCAGCTTAGTCGGTAGCGGGAGCGAGCAGTTCTTC
TRBV3-1	TRBJ1-3	NA	many	CASSQAGGGGNTIYF	TGTGCCAGCAGCCAAGCCGGGGGCGGTGGAAACACCATATATTTT